This TCR beta chain comes out of a study of beta chain features in type 1 diabetes (dated by TCRdb to 2016 to 2019). Looking at the study overall: No differences in mean age, gender distribution, total cell number or subset yield were found between patients and healthy donors. A total of over 90,000,000 sorted cells were examined across all samples, and a strong correlation was observed between cell number per subset and RNA yield. In the study, TCRB repertoires of sorted circulating CD4+ T cell subsets from recently diagnosed type 1 diabetes patients were compared with those of matched healthy donors. Naive and central memory subsets were obtained from all 30 or so donors, but regulatory and stem cell-like memory subsets were isolated from only 8 patients and roughly 8 healthy donors. General study outcomes and caveats: In all four CD4+ subsets, TCRB CDR3 length was moderately but significantly shorter in type 1 diabetes patients. Because cDNA was sequenced instead of genomic DNA, highly expressing activated cells could be over-represented, though the groups showed no difference in activation or CD3 levels. The naive, central memory and regulatory TCRB repertoires appeared to resemble one another more closely among patients than among healthy donors. Patients with type 1 diabetes made fewer insertions and deleted more nucleotides at VDJ recombination sites, implying thymic rearrangement abnormalities. HLA sub-analyses involved small numbers of individuals, so any influence of HLA type on TCRB rearrangement remained unresolved. PCR might favor shorter templates, but patient and control samples were amplified and corrected together, so any skew would affect both groups equally.

This clone was counted a few times. Its specific antigen is unknown. Base qualities are not provided; no much larger clone lies one nucleotide away. CDR1 GTSNPN and CDR2 SVGIG are derived from the germline V gene (reference sequence). Germline trimming amounts to 3 bases on V and 1 base on J, with 4 as the count of junction bases outside the gene matches. The CDR3 starts with the cysteine, ends with the phenylalanine, and has 15 residues. The sequence is cut down to CDR3 DNA, 45 bases in frame from base 1. The entire isolated RNA was reverse transcribed using the High Capacity cDNA Reverse Transcription Kit, and thus expressed TCRB transcripts were sequenced. Deep immunoSEQ sequencing was applied to naive, central memory and regulatory T cell samples, giving an average of around 3.4 million total reads per sample. Sorted cells were lysed in RLT buffer and RNA was extracted with DNase-treated RNeasy Micro or Mini kits, depending on cell number. Each cell subset was processed separately to prevent cross-contamination, with patient and healthy donor samples processed together. Using the immunoSEQ multiplex PCR, TCRB sequences were amplified from cDNA into 87-bp fragments spanning the CDR3 region. Sequencing of the amplicons was performed on the Illumina HiSeq platform. Concerning the study's data processing: PCR bias was corrected computationally using synthetic template baselines, and reads within Hamming distance 2 were collapsed, with unmergeable singletons discarded. Reads were aligned to IMGT to assign V, D and J genes, CDR3 length, and insertions or deletions at six rearrangement sites. Within each subset, clonotype counts were normalized to the number of sorted cells before true diversity and Gini coefficients were calculated with the tcR R package. The overlap coefficient, calculated on TCRB nucleotide sequences, was used to measure repertoire sharing. Not all clones reach the TCRdb copy of this immuneACCESS table, which keeps in-frame sequences only. Checked studies attribute under half of the gap to unresolved V genes and leave the rest unexplained. V and J calls and clone size follow that table, whereas D and trimming were derived from the DNA. The sample table shows just over 150,000 clones, and around 10% are seen once. The ten largest clones add up to roughly 2% of the sample.

From each donor, a single peripheral blood sample of about 100 mL on average was drawn into heparinised tubes. Naive, central memory, regulatory and stem cell-like memory CD4+ T cells were sorted on a BD FACSAria II using a panel including CD45RO, CCR7, CD25, CD127, CD95 and CD27. Every sorted population had a purity above 95%. PBMCs were separated immediately by Lymphoprep density gradient centrifugation and were stained directly, without being cultured. To minimize batch effects, samples were stained and sorted in pairs, one healthy donor with one patient per experiment. The V gene is TRBV30 and the J gene is TRBJ2-2, with 8 bases aligning to TRBD2. This sequence originates from a man between 18 and 35 years old in good health. The sample comprised central memory CD4+ T cells from blood. In nucleotides, the sequence is TGTGCCTGGAGGATAGCGGGGCAGAACACCGGGGAGCTGTTTTTT. Its protein reads: CAWRIAGQNTGELFF.